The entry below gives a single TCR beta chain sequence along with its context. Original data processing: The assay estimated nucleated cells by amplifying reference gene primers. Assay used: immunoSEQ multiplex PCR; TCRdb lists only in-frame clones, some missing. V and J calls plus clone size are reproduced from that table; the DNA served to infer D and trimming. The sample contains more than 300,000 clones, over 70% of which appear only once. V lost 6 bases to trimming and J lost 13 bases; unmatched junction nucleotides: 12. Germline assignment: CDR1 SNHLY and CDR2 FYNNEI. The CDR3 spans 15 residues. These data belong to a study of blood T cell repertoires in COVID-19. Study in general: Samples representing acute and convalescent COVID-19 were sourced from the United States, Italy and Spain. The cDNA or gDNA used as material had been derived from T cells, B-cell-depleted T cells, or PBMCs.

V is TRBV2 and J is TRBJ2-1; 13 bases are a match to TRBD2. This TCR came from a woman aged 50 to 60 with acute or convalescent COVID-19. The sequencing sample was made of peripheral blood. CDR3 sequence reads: CASRPGTSGEGLQFF. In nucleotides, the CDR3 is TGTGCCAGCAGACCCGGGACTAGCGGGGAGGGTCTTCAGTTCTTC.